What follows are 28 T cell receptor beta chains derived from one specimen sequenced in a study of T cell repertoires in cytomegalovirus infection. Their recognized antigens are unknown. Each CDR3 protein is one row after TCRdb ran MiXCR on the reads. The sample lists hundreds of thousands of distinct CDR3 sequences, 42% occurring once. The material sequenced was cultured PBMCs, taken from culture after CMV antigen stimulation. The receptors were sampled from a human donor in good health (CMV status not recorded). Some clones in this sample may be carry-over from other donors' samples.

V and J are TRBV7-2 and TRBJ2-2, with 9 bases that match TRBD1. CDR3 length equals 15 residues. CDR1 is SGHTA and CDR2 is FQGNSA in the germline V gene. V trimming: 3 bases; J trimming: 6 bases; junction bases outside the gene matches: 5. The CDR3 DNA reads as TGTGCCAGCAGCTTTAGGGACAGGGTAGCCGGGGAGCTGTTTTTT. Its protein is CASSFRDRVAGELFF. Based on the CDR3 plus reference TRBV7-2 and TRBJ2-2, the full variable domain is GAGVSQSPSNKVTEKGKDVELRCDPISGHTALYWYRQSLGQGLEFLIYFQGNSAPDKSGLPSDRFSAERTGGSVSTLTIQRTQQEDSAVYLCASSFRDRVAGELFFGEGSRLTVL.

The J gene is TRBJ2-7, the V gene TRBV12-3 or TRBV12-4; 8 nucleotides agree with TRBD1. Germline trimming cut 11 bases from V and 5 bases from J; bases unmatched to any gene: 14. This CDR3 is 14 amino acids long. The CDR3 DNA is TGTGCCGTAGCAAGGGACAGGCAGGTACACGAGCAGTACTTC. Translation gives CAVARDRQVHEQYF.

V gene TRBV20-1 combines with J gene TRBJ2-3, with 8 bases lining up with TRBD2. Germline trimming cut 6 bases from V and 0 bases from J; bases unmatched to any gene: 5. CDR3 length: 14 residues. Germline values: CDR1 DFQATT, CDR2 SNEGSKA (reference sequence). CDR3 protein: CSADAGGSTDTQYF. The CDR3 nucleotides read TGCAGTGCCGACGCGGGGGGAAGCACAGATACGCAGTATTTT.

This chain uses TRBV4-3 with TRBJ2-7; D gene uncertain. V gave up 1 base and J gave up 2 bases, with 12 bases separating them. Germline-derived CDR1 and CDR2 are LGHNA and YSLEER. The CDR3 loop spans 15 amino acids. For the CDR3, the DNA is TGCGCCAGCAGCCAAGGAGCAGCCGATCCCTACGAGCAGTACTTC. Encoded protein: CASSQGAADPYEQYF.

The chain carries TRBV6-5 and TRBJ1-3; D is unresolved. Germline loops: CDR1 MNHEY, CDR2 SVGAGI. The germline V and J ends were trimmed by 3 bases and 2 bases, with 11 bases remaining between them. The CDR3 runs to 15 residues. CDR3 sequence: CASSYEGPAGNTIYF. CDR3 DNA sequence: TGTGCCAGCAGTTATGAAGGTCCGGCTGGAAACACCATATATTTT.

This clonotype was counted many times. This chain connects TRBV7-2 to TRBJ1-5, with 8 bases matching TRBD1. Germline assignment: CDR1 SGHTA and CDR2 FQGNSA. J lost 8 bases, V lost 5 bases, and 5 bases had no gene match. This CDR3 is 13 amino acids long. Here the CDR3 reads CASSRDRGEPQHF. The CDR3 DNA sequence: TGTGCCAGCAGCCGCGACAGGGGTGAGCCCCAGCATTTT.

The chain recombines TRBV7-2 with TRBJ1-5; D not certain. CDR1 and CDR2 (germline): SGHTA, FQGNSA. V was trimmed by 3 bases and J by 6 bases, leaving 9 bases between them. The CDR3 has 13 amino acids. CDR3 DNA sequence: TGTGCCAGCAGCTTCCAAACAGCTCAGCCCCAGCATTTT. Translation: CASSFQTAQPQHF.

The chain has TRBV12-3 or TRBV12-4 and TRBJ2-7; no reliable D call. This CDR3 is 14 amino acids long. V was shortened by 1 base and J by 5 bases, with 12 bases between the two germline ends. For the CDR3, the DNA is TGTGCCAGCAGTTTAGTGGGTAGATCTGACGAGCAGTACTTC. Protein product: CASSLVGRSDEQYF.

The chain employs TRBV20-1 and TRBJ2-3, with 10 bases aligning to TRBD2. After removal of 0 bases from V and 3 bases from J, the junction contained 3 bases not matched to a gene. Germline CDR1 reads DFQATT; CDR2 reads SNEGSKA (reference sequence). The length of the CDR3 is 15 residues. The CDR3 protein is CSAREAGGITDTQYF. In DNA form, the CDR3 reads TGCAGTGCTAGAGAAGCGGGAGGGATTACAGATACGCAGTATTTT.

The chain uses TRBV7-2 and TRBJ2-1; no reliable D call. Germline loops: CDR1 SGHTA, CDR2 FQGNSA. Trimming removed 5 bases from V and 10 bases from J, with 15 bases in between. The CDR3 has 13 amino acids. This chain's CDR3 is CASSLDRSYEQFF. DNA for the CDR3: TGTGCCAGCAGCCTAGATCGTAGTTACGAGCAGTTCTTC.

The table lists this clonotype with a few counts. The chain couples TRBV20-1 to TRBJ2-1; 10 nucleotides line up with TRBD2. The CDR3 covers 14 residues. The trim removed 7 bases at V and 7 bases at J, leaving 10 bases unmatched. Per the germline V gene, CDR1 is DFQATT and CDR2 is SNEGSKA (reference sequence). CDR3 coding DNA: TGCAGTGGAACACTAGCGGGAAGGTTAAATGAGCAGTTCTTC. Protein sequence: CSGTLAGRLNEQFF.

The chain joins TRBV19 to TRBJ1-3; TRBD1 matches at 7 bases. The germline V gene has CDR1 LNHDA and CDR2 SQIVND (reference sequence). CDR3 length: 13 residues. The trim removed 10 bases at V and 2 bases at J, leaving 5 bases unmatched. The CDR3 DNA follows: TGTGCCACCGGGACAGAACCTGGAAACACCATATATTTT. Translated: CATGTEPGNTIYF.

This clonotype has only a few counts. This sequence joins TRBV7-2 and TRBJ2-7; D is uncertain. The CDR3 has 14 residues. CDR1 SGHTA and CDR2 FQGNSA come from the germline V gene. V gave up 5 bases and J gave up 9 bases, with 20 bases separating them. CDR3 amino acids: CASSAAQGPFGQYF. In DNA, the CDR3 is TGTGCCAGCAGCGCAGCACAAGGGCCCTTCGGGCAGTACTTC.

The CDR3 nucleotides read TGTGCCCATGGGCTAGCGGGCACAGATACGCAGTATTTT. This encodes CAHGLAGTDTQYF. This sequence joins TRBV6-1 and TRBJ2-3; 7 positions match TRBD2. Germline-derived CDR1 and CDR2 are MNHNS and SASEGT. Germline trimming cut 11 bases from V and 1 base from J; bases unmatched to any gene: 6. CDR3 length: 13 amino acids.

The rearrangement links TRBV4-3 to TRBJ2-7; D not certain. The CDR3 is made up of 12 amino acids. Trimming shortened V by 1 base and J by 6 bases, and 7 bases separated the two germline ends. Germline V lookup: CDR1 LGHNA, CDR2 YSLEER. The CDR3 here is CASSQGATEQYF. The CDR3 DNA is TGCGCCAGCAGCCAAGGGGCTACCGAGCAGTACTTC.

The chain joins TRBV20-1 to TRBJ1-4; 8 nucleotides agree with TRBD1. Trimming cost V 6 bases and J 6 bases; bases outside gene matches: 6. The germline CDR1 and CDR2 sequences are DFQATT and SNEGSKA (reference sequence). This CDR3 contains 13 residues. CDR3 nucleotides: TGCAGTGCGACCGGACAGGGCCATGAAAAACTGTTTTTT. Its protein is CSATGQGHEKLFF.

This rearrangement joins TRBV19 to TRBJ2-1, with TRBD2 identical over 12 bases. The CDR3 is 18 residues long. The ends lost 7 bases at V and 4 bases at J; junction bases unmatched: 14. CDR1 is LNHDA, CDR2 SQIVND, per germline (reference sequence). The CDR3 loop reads CASTPTSGSGGPYNEQFF. The CDR3 DNA sequence: TGTGCCAGTACCCCGACTAGCGGGAGCGGGGGGCCTTACAATGAGCAGTTCTTC.

The rearrangement links TRBV4-1 to TRBJ2-6, with 8 bases that match TRBD1. The CDR3 has 18 residues. After removal of 0 bases from V and 0 bases from J, the junction contained 4 bases not matched to a gene. Germline values: CDR1 MGHRA, CDR2 YSYEKL. The CDR3 reads CASSQEGTGVSGANVLTF. The DNA of the CDR3 is TGCGCCAGCAGCCAAGAGGGGACAGGAGTCTCTGGGGCCAACGTCCTGACTTTC.

This clonotype came up a few times. The CDR3 region has the DNA TGTGCCAGCAGCTTAGAACCACAGAGGGTCCATGGCTACACCTTC. The encoded protein is CASSLEPQRVHGYTF. The rearrangement uses TRBV7-9 and TRBJ1-2; D gene uncertain. Per germline, CDR1 SEHNR and CDR2 FQNEAQ (reference sequence). V gave up 1 base and J gave up 6 bases, with 15 bases separating them. CDR3 length: 15 amino acids.

The chain employs TRBV7-2 and TRBJ2-7, with 16 bases identical to TRBD2. Germline CDR1 SGHTA, CDR2 FQGNSA. This CDR3 is 18 amino acids long. V dropped 1 base and J dropped 4; count of bases not matched to a gene: 7. In DNA form, the CDR3 reads TGTGCCAGCAGCTTAGGGGGACTAGCGGGAGGGCCAAAATACGAGCAGTACTTC. Amino acids: CASSLGGLAGGPKYEQYF.

This clonotype was recorded a few times. The chain has TRBV27 and TRBJ1-2; 9 nucleotides match TRBD1. V shed 10 bases, J shed 6 bases, and the junction held 12 bases outside the gene matches. From germline, CDR1 is MNHEY and CDR2 SMNVEV (reference sequence). The CDR3 contains 14 residues. The CDR3 nucleotides read TGTGCCATCCTCCGTCCGGGACAGGGAGATGGCTACACCTTC. Its protein is CAILRPGQGDGYTF.

This chain uses TRBV4-2 with TRBJ2-1, with 8 bases fitting TRBD2. CDR1 and CDR2 from the germline V gene are LGHNA and YNFKEQ. The CDR3 loop spans 17 amino acids. J gave up 4 bases and V 1 base, and 9 bases lay outside the gene matches. CDR3 in amino acids: CASSQGSTSGTYNEQFF. The DNA for the CDR3 is TGTGCCAGCAGCCAAGGATCTACTAGCGGCACTTACAATGAGCAGTTCTTC.

This clonotype was observed a handful of times. The chain is built from TRBV20-1 and TRBJ1-5; D is ambiguous. This CDR3 has 13 residues. Germline CDR1 DFQATT, CDR2 SNEGSKA (reference sequence). Deletions cut 0 bases from V and 5 bases from J, with 8 bases between. The chain's CDR3 is CSARESGDQPQHF. The CDR3 region has the DNA TGCAGTGCTAGAGAGTCTGGAGATCAGCCCCAGCATTTT.

V usage is TRBV20-1 and J usage is TRBJ2-3; a possible D gene is TRBD1 (6 bases). The germline V gene has CDR1 DFQATT and CDR2 SNEGSKA (reference sequence). The CDR3 totals 19 residues. V was cut by 0 bases and J by 2 bases, with 24 bases left in between. CDR3 sequence: CSARDFLRVRTVNTDTQYF. The CDR3 DNA follows: TGCAGTGCTAGAGATTTCTTGCGGGTTCGGACAGTAAACACAGATACGCAGTATTTT.

This clonotype came up many times. This chain links TRBV12-3 or TRBV12-4 with TRBJ1-6, with D perhaps matching TRBD1 (5 bases). The germline V and J ends were trimmed by 6 bases and 7 bases, with 16 bases remaining between them. CDR3 size: 15 residues. CDR3 amino acids: CASSWDGKGNSPLHF. CDR3 coding DNA: TGTGCCAGCAGCTGGGACGGAAAGGGGAATTCACCCCTCCACTTT.

This chain joins TRBV7-2 and TRBJ2-7; D ambiguous. V lost 2 bases to trimming and J lost 3 bases, with 8 bases between them. CDR3 length: 13 residues. Looked up from germline, CDR1 is SGHTA and CDR2 is FQGNSA. The CDR3 nucleotides are TGTGCCAGCAGCTTAATCTTCGGCTACGAGCAGTACTTC. Residues: CASSLIFGYEQYF. The whole variable domain, remainder taken from reference TRBV7-2 and TRBJ2-7, is GAGVSQSPSNKVTEKGKDVELRCDPISGHTALYWYRQSLGQGLEFLIYFQGNSAPDKSGLPSDRFSAERTGGSVSTLTIQRTQQEDSAVYLCASSLIFGYEQYFGPGTRLTVT.

This clonotype was detected only a few times. The J gene is TRBJ1-5, the V gene TRBV7-8; no clear D gene. Per the germline V gene, CDR1 is SGHVS and CDR2 is FQNEAQ. The CDR3 is 15 amino acids. V lost 1 base to trimming and J lost 2 bases, with 9 bases between them. This CDR3 reads CASSLEVRRNQPQHF. The CDR3, as DNA: TGTGCCAGCAGCTTAGAGGTCAGACGCAATCAGCCCCAGCATTTT.

This clonotype has only a few counts. The chain joins TRBV20-1 to TRBJ2-2; 10 bases are a match to TRBD2. The CDR3 is made up of 16 amino acids. Germline trimming cut 3 bases from V and 7 bases from J; bases unmatched to any gene: 11. CDR1 is DFQATT and CDR2 is SNEGSKA in the germline V gene (reference sequence). As DNA, the CDR3 is TGCAGTGCTAGTCGCTCCGCTAGCGGGAGAGGCGGGGAGCTGTTTTTT. Its translation is CSASRSASGRGGELFF.